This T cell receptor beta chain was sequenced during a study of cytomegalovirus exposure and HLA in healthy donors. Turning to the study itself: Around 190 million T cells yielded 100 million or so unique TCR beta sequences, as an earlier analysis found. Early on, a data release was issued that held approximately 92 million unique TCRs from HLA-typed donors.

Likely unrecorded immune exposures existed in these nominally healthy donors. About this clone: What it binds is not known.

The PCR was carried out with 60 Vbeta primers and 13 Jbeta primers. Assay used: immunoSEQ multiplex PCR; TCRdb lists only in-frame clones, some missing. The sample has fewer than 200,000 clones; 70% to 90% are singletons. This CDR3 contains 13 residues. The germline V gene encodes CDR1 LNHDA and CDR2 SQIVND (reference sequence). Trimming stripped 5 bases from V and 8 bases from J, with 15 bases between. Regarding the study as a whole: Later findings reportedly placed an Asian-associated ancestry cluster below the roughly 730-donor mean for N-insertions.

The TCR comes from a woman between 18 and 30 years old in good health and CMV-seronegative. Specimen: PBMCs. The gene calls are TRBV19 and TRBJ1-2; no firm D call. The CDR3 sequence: CASSPEGPTGYTF. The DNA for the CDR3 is TGTGCCAGTAGTCCAGAGGGCCCTACCGGCTACACCTTC.